This T cell receptor (beta chain) emerged from a study of T cells in localized non-small cell lung cancer. TCRdb's copy holds only in-frame clones and misses some; the assay was immunoSEQ multiplex PCR. The table lists around 30,000 clones, approximately 94% of them singletons, with more than 0.7% in the top ten. The starting material was peripheral blood, obtained before any cancer treatment. This receptor was obtained from a woman aged 35 to 75 with stage I lung adenocarcinoma.

The CDR3 loop reads CASSLQGQGNTEAFF. The CDR3 nucleotides are TGTGCCAGCAGCCTACAGGGGCAAGGGAACACTGAAGCTTTCTTT. The V call is TRBV7-2, the J call TRBJ1-1, with 7 bases that match TRBD1. Germline CDR1 is SGHTA and CDR2 is FQGNSA. V lost 5 bases and J lost 1; bases outside the gene matches: 7. The CDR3 has 15 amino acids. Full variable domain (outside the CDR3, taken from reference TRBV7-2 and TRBJ1-1): GAGVSQSPSNKVTEKGKDVELRCDPISGHTALYWYRQSLGQGLEFLIYFQGNSAPDKSGLPSDRFSAERTGGSVSTLTIQRTQQEDSAVYLCASSLQGQGNTEAFFGQGTRLTVV.